The present T cell receptor beta chain was sequenced within a study of brain T cells in children with intractable seizures. Findings and caveats of the study: Pre- and post-surgery blood differed in depth, so pre-surgery absences may be undersampling.

Comments on this clone: Its specificity is unknown.

Germline V gene sequence: CDR1 SGHNT, CDR2 YYREEE (reference sequence). V trimming: 3 bases; J trimming: 5 bases; junction bases outside the gene matches: 4. The CDR3 runs to 16 residues. At least one anti-epileptic drug was given before surgery. Clones were sequenced by immunoSEQ multiplex PCR, and TCRdb holds only the in-frame ones, with some missing. The sample shows roughly 80,000 clones, around nine tenths of them seen only once. The chain combines TRBV5-4 with TRBJ2-1, with 14 bases fitting TRBD2. Specimen: peripheral blood, collected at surgery. This clonotype was obtained from a girl aged 2 to 10 with Rasmussen encephalitis and intractable seizures. CDR3 nucleotides: TGTGCCAGCAGCTGGGGACTAGCGGGGGCTAACAATGAGCAGTTCTTC. It encodes CASSWGLAGANNEQFF.